This TCR beta chain comes out of a study of cytomegalovirus exposure and HLA in healthy donors. The PCR had 60 Vbeta and 13 Jbeta primers. TCRdb's table, derived via immunoSEQ multiplex PCR, lists solely in-frame clones and lacks some. The table lists 100,000 to 150,000 clones, about 79% of them singletons, with more than 2.5% in the top ten. The study's findings and limits: Presence/absence analyses assumed roughly uniform sequencing depth across donors. Later analysis showed most CMV-associated TCR beta chains appearing HLA-restricted.

This clone was seen a single time. Its antigen is as yet unknown. V gave up 4 bases and J gave up 0 bases, with 10 bases separating them. The germline V gene has CDR1 MNHEY and CDR2 SMNVEV (reference sequence). This CDR3 is 15 amino acids long. V gene TRBV27 combines with J gene TRBJ2-4; D may be TRBD2 (6 bases). The sequencing input was PBMCs. This sequence was found in a woman aged 45-65 years in good health and CMV-seronegative. CDR3 amino acids: CASSSASVAKNIQYF. CDR3 DNA: TGTGCCAGCAGTTCGGCTAGCGTAGCCAAAAACATTCAGTACTTC.